The 20 T cell receptor beta chains below all came from one sample that was sequenced in a study of blood T cell repertoires in COVID-19. The protocol was immunoSEQ multiplex PCR, while the TCRdb copy is restricted to in-frame clones and leaves out a portion. The table shows 85,000 to 100,000 clones, with roughly 85% occurring only once. Specimen: peripheral blood. Every receptor here comes from a middle-aged man with active or convalescent COVID-19.

This clone was seen many times. The chain employs TRBV5-1 and TRBJ2-7; 8 bases are a match to TRBD1. V shed 4 bases and J 3 bases; nucleotides not matched to a gene: 9. CDR3 length: 15 amino acids. Germline assignment: CDR1 SGHRS and CDR2 YFSETQ. Here the CDR3 DNA reads TGCGCCAGCAGCGACTGGACAGGGTTAGGCTACGAGCAGTACTTC. Translated, it gives CASSDWTGLGYEQYF.

The rearrangement links TRBV30 to TRBJ1-2; no reliable D call. Per germline, CDR1 GTSNPN and CDR2 SVGIG (reference sequence). This CDR3 is built from 13 residues. CDR3 DNA sequence: TGTGCGTGGGAGTCCGCGGCAGAATATGGCTACACCTTC. As protein: CAWESAAEYGYTF.

J is TRBJ1-2 and V is TRBV11-2; TRBD1 aligns across 8 bases. Germline CDR1 reads SGHAT; CDR2 reads FQNNGV. The CDR3 has 15 residues. V gave up 0 bases and J gave up 6 bases; unmatched junction bases: 6. CDR3 region: CASSLDPGGVNGYTF. The CDR3 bases are TGTGCCAGCAGCTTAGATCCAGGGGGCGTTAATGGCTACACCTTC.

CDR3 sequence (DNA): TGTGCCAGCAGTATCCCTAGCGGGAGGGCGGGCAATGAGCAGTTCTTC. Its translation is CASSIPSGRAGNEQFF. V is TRBV28 and J is TRBJ2-1, with TRBD2 matching over 12 bases. The germline V gene encodes CDR1 MDHEN and CDR2 SYDVKM. The CDR3 consists of 16 residues. V was pared by 5 bases and J by 6 bases, with 8 bases of the junction left unmatched.

Details on this clone: The same CDR3 also results from other DNA sequences found in this sample. The chain recombines TRBV20-1 with TRBJ1-1, with D unclear. Per the germline V gene, CDR1 is DFQATT and CDR2 is SNEGSKA (reference sequence). CDR3 size: 11 residues. The ends were cut back, 6 bases at V and 1 base at J, with 6 bases in the middle. CDR3 loop: CSAGRNTEAFF. CDR3 sequence (DNA): TGCAGTGCCGGGAGGAACACTGAAGCTTTCTTT.

V and J are TRBV3-1 (or the pseudogene TRBV3-2) and TRBJ2-4, with 10 positions matching TRBD2. The CDR3 loop spans 16 amino acids. Germline V gene sequence: CDR1 LGHDT, CDR2 YNNKEL (reference sequence). V lost 4 bases to trimming and J lost 2 bases; unmatched junction nucleotides: 5. The CDR3 loop reads CASSPGAGGPKNIQYF. The DNA for the CDR3 is TGTGCCAGCAGCCCTGGAGCGGGGGGGCCCAAAAACATTCAGTACTTC.

The count of this clone is one. The chain has TRBV10-1 and TRBJ2-5, with D maybe TRBD2 (5 bases). V was trimmed by 6 bases and J by 4 bases, leaving 12 bases between them. The CDR3 length is 13 residues. The V gene's germline CDR1 is WNHNN and CDR2 SYGVQD (reference sequence). CDR3 loop: CASSADYSETQYF. The CDR3 nucleotides read TGCGCCAGCAGCGCCGACTACTCAGAGACCCAGTACTTC.

The chain recombines TRBV5-1 with TRBJ2-1, with 9 bases aligning to TRBD2. This CDR3 comprises 16 residues. Germline CDR1 SGHRS, CDR2 YFSETQ. V shed 2 bases, J shed 5 bases, and the junction held 8 bases outside the gene matches. The CDR3 sequence: CASSLPAGGGDNEQFF. CDR3 coding DNA: TGCGCCAGCAGCTTACCAGCGGGGGGTGGGGACAATGAGCAGTTCTTC.

The chain combines TRBV5-4 with TRBJ2-7; 11 positions agree with TRBD1. There are 15 residues in the CDR3. Germline CDR1 is SGHNT and CDR2 is YYREEE (reference sequence). With V trimmed by 4 bases and J by 0 bases, 3 bases remained unmatched. The CDR3 loop reads CASSKGQGVSYEQYF. CDR3 bases: TGTGCCAGCAGCAAGGGACAGGGGGTCTCCTACGAGCAGTACTTC.

This chain connects TRBV9 to TRBJ2-3; perhaps TRBD1 as D (6 bases). The CDR3 extends over 15 amino acids. CDR1 and CDR2 (germline): SGDLS, YYNGEE. Trimming shortened V by 4 bases and J by 0 bases, and 12 bases separated the two germline ends. CDR3 in amino acids: CASSPGTTSTDTQYF. CDR3 sequence (DNA): TGTGCCAGCAGCCCCGGGACAACTAGCACAGATACGCAGTATTTT.

The chain carries TRBV15 and TRBJ2-7; 13 nucleotides agree with TRBD2. V was pared by 8 bases and J by 3 bases, with 10 bases of the junction left unmatched. Germline-derived CDR1 and CDR2 are LNHNV and YYDKDF (reference sequence). The CDR3 is 16 residues long. CDR3 sequence (DNA): TGTGCCACCGGAGAGGGCGGACTAGCGGGGGTCTACGAGCAGTACTTC. Translated: CATGEGGLAGVYEQYF.

This chain uses TRBV9 with TRBJ2-2; TRBD2 matches 8 bases. CDR1 and CDR2 from the germline V gene are SGDLS and YYNGEE. Trimming at V came to 0 bases and at J to 8 bases, leaving 12 bases not matched to a gene. CDR3 length: 17 residues. The CDR3 region is CASSVVPAGDQGGELFF. CDR3 DNA: TGTGCCAGCAGCGTAGTCCCAGCGGGGGATCAGGGAGGGGAGCTGTTTTTT. The full variable domain, with the rest looked up from reference TRBV9 and TRBJ2-2, is DSGVTQTPKHLITATGQRVTLRCSPRSGDLSVYWYQQSLDQGLQFLIQYYNGEERAKGNILERFSAQQFPDLHSELNLSSLELGDSALYFCASSVVPAGDQGGELFFGEGSRLTVL.

The chain uses TRBV2 and TRBJ1-4; D possibly corresponds to TRBD1 (5 bases). This CDR3 contains 16 residues. Germline assignment: CDR1 SNHLY and CDR2 FYNNEI. V lost 3 bases to trimming and J lost 0 bases, with 11 bases between them. Written as DNA, the CDR3 is TGTGCCAGCAGTGACCAAGGACATGCAACTAATGAAAAACTGTTTTTT. This translates into CASSDQGHATNEKLFF.

V is TRBV9 and J is TRBJ1-1; 7 bases align to TRBD1. Germline lookup yields CDR1 SGDLS and CDR2 YYNGEE. Losses at the gene ends were 3 bases for V and 0 bases for J; bases not matched to a gene: 2. There are 14 residues in the CDR3. CDR3 nucleotide sequence: TGTGCCAGCAGCGAGACAGGGATGAACACTGAAGCTTTCTTT. Translating it yields CASSETGMNTEAFF.

The rearrangement uses TRBV7-7 and TRBJ2-2, with a weak D call TRBD1 (5 bases). Trimming took off 5 bases at V and 5 bases at J, with 9 bases between the two ends. CDR1 is SSHAT, CDR2 FNYEAQ, per germline (reference sequence). CDR3 length: 13 amino acids. The CDR3 is CASSLQGTGELFF. Here the CDR3 DNA reads TGTGCCAGCAGCCTGCAGGGAACCGGGGAGCTGTTTTTT.

The sample holds a few counts of this clone. The V call is TRBV19, the J call TRBJ1-5; a weak D match, TRBD1 (6 bases). This CDR3 comprises 18 residues. V lost 5 bases and J lost 0, with 20 bases in between. From germline, CDR1 is LNHDA and CDR2 SQIVND (reference sequence). The CDR3 is CASSPRWAGANSNQPQHF. The DNA for the CDR3 is TGTGCCAGTAGTCCTAGGTGGGCAGGGGCTAATAGCAATCAGCCCCAGCATTTT.

V is TRBV6-5 and J is TRBJ1-1, with unresolved D. Per the germline V gene, CDR1 is MNHEY and CDR2 is SVGAGI. V was cut by 10 bases and J by 0 bases, with 15 bases left in between. This CDR3 has 14 amino acids. The CDR3: CATARSLMNTEAFF. The CDR3 nucleotides read TGTGCCACCGCGCGAAGTCTCATGAACACTGAAGCTTTCTTT.

The gene calls are TRBV30 and TRBJ1-5; the match to TRBD1 covers 10 bases. Germline V gene lookup returns CDR1 GTSNPN and CDR2 SVGIG (reference sequence). This CDR3 spans 14 amino acids. V was clipped by 2 bases and J by 8 bases; unmatched bases: 6. CDR3: CAWSSTGGIEPQHF. CDR3 DNA: TGTGCCTGGAGTTCGACAGGGGGCATTGAGCCCCAGCATTTT.

The gene calls are TRBV4-3 and TRBJ1-5, with 10 bases lining up with TRBD1. Trimming took 7 bases from V and 6 from J; bases not matched to a gene: 15. CDR3 length: 17 amino acids. CDR1 and CDR2 (germline): LGHNA, YSLEER. The DNA of the CDR3 is TGCGCCAGCATCAAAGGCCGGGGACAGGGGATTCTTCAGCCCCAGCATTTT. Amino acids: CASIKGRGQGILQPQHF.

The chain recombines TRBV10-3 with TRBJ1-3, with a possible D match to TRBD1 (5 bases). This CDR3 is built from 13 residues. Trimming shortened V by 10 bases and J by 4 bases, and 14 bases separated the two germline ends. CDR1 and CDR2 from the germline V gene are ENHRY and SYGVKD. The CDR3 DNA reads as TGTGCCACAATACAGGCATCCGGAAACACCATATATTTT. Translation gives CATIQASGNTIYF.